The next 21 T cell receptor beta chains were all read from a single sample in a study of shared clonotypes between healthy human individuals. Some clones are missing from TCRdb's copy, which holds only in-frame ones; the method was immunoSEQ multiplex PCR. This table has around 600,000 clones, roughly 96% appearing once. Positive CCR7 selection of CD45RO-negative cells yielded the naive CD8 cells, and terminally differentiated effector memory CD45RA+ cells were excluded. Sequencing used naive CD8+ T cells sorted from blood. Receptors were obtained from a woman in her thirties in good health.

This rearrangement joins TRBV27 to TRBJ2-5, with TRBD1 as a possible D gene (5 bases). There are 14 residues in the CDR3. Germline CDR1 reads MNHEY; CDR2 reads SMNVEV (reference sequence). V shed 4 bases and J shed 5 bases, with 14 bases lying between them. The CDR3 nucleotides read TGTGCCAGCAGTTCAGTGGGGCCCTGGGAGACCCAGTACTTC. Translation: CASSSVGPWETQYF.

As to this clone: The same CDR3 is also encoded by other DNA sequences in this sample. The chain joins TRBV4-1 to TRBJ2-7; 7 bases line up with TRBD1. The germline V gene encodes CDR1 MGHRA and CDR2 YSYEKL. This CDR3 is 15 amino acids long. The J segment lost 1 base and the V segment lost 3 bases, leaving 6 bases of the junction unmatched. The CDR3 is CASSQGTASSYEQYF. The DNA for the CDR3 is TGCGCCAGCAGCCAGGGGACAGCGTCATCCTACGAGCAGTACTTC.

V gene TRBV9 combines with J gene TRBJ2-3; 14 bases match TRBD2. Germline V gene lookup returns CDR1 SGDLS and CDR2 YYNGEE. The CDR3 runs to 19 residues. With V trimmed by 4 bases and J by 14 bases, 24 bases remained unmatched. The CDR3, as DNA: TGTGCCAGCAGCCCCCGGGACTCCCCCGGGACTAGCGGGGGCCAAAGTTGGTATTTT. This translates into CASSPRDSPGTSGGQSWYF.

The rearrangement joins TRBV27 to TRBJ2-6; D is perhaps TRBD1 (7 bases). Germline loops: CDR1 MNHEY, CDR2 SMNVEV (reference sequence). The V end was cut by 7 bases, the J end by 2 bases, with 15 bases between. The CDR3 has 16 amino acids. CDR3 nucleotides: TGTGCCAGCAACCCCGCGGGACAGCCTGGGGCCAACGTCCTGACTTTC. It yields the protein CASNPAGQPGANVLTF.

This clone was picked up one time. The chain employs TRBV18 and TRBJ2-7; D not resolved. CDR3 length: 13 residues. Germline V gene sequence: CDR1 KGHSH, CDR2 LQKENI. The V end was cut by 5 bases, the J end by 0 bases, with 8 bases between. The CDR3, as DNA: TGTGCCAGCTCAGCGAGCGACTCCTACGAGCAGTACTTC. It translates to CASSASDSYEQYF. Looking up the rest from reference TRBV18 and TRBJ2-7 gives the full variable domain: NAGVMQNPRHLVRRRGQEARLRCSPMKGHSHVYWYRQLPEEGLKFMVYLQKENIIDESGMPKERFSAEFPKEGPSILRIQQVVRGDSAAYFCASSASDSYEQYFGPGTRLTVT.

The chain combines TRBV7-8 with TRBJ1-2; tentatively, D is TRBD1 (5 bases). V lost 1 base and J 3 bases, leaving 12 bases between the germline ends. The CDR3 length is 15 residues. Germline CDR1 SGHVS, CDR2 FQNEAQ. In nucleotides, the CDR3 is TGTGCCAGCAGCTTAGGGTTCGACAGCGACTATGGCTACACCTTC. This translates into CASSLGFDSDYGYTF.

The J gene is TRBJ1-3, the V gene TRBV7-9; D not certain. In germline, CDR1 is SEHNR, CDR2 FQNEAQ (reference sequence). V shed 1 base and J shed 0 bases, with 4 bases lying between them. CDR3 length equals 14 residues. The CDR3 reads CASSLGGSGNTIYF. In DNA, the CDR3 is TGTGCCAGCAGCTTAGGCGGCTCTGGAAACACCATATATTTT.

The chain's CDR3 is CASSEGVGGWGTIYF. For the CDR3, the DNA is TGTGCCAGCAGTGAAGGGGTTGGGGGTTGGGGCACCATATATTTT. The rearrangement joins TRBV6-1 to TRBJ1-3, with a weak D call TRBD1 (5 bases). CDR1 and CDR2 (germline): MNHNS, SASEGT. The CDR3 consists of 15 residues. V lost 1 base to trimming and J lost 9 bases, with 16 bases between them.

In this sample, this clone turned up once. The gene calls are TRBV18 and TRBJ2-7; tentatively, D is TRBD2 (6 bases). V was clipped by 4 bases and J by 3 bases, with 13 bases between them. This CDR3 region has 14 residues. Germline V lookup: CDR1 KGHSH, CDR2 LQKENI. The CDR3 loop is CASSLDYLNYEQYF. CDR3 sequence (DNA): TGTGCCAGCTCACTGGACTACCTTAACTACGAGCAGTACTTC. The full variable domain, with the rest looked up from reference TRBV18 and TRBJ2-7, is NAGVMQNPRHLVRRRGQEARLRCSPMKGHSHVYWYRQLPEEGLKFMVYLQKENIIDESGMPKERFSAEFPKEGPSILRIQQVVRGDSAAYFCASSLDYLNYEQYFGPGTRLTVT.

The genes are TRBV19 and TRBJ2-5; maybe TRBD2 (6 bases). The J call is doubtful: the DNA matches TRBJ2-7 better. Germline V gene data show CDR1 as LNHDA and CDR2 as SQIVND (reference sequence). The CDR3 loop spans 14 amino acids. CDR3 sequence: CASSFPGREDEQYF. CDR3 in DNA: TGTGCCAGTAGTTTCCCGGGCAGGGAGGACGAGCAGTACTTC.

The CDR3 reads CASSFSGTGIHEQYF. DNA of the CDR3: TGTGCCAGCAGTTTCTCCGGGACAGGGATCCACGAGCAGTACTTC. The chain employs TRBV28 and TRBJ2-7, with TRBD1 identical over 9 bases. V lost 3 bases to trimming and J lost 5 bases; unmatched junction nucleotides: 8. The germline V gene encodes CDR1 MDHEN and CDR2 SYDVKM. The CDR3 runs to 15 residues.

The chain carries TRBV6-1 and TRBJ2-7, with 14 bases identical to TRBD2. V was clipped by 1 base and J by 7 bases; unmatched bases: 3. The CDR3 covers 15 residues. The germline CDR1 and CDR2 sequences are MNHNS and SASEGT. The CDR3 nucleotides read TGTGCCAGCAGTGAAGGACTAGCGGGAGGGGAAGAGCAGTACTTC. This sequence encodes CASSEGLAGGEEQYF.

The DNA for the CDR3 is TGTGCCAGTAGTACCTACGGGAGTCGAGGGTGGGGCCCAACCTACGAGCAGTACTTC. It is translated as CASSTYGSRGWGPTYEQYF. The chain links TRBV19 to TRBJ2-7, with D possibly being TRBD2 (6 bases). Germline V gene data show CDR1 as LNHDA and CDR2 as SQIVND (reference sequence). The CDR3 has 19 amino acids. Trimming stripped 4 bases from V and 2 bases from J, with 27 bases between.

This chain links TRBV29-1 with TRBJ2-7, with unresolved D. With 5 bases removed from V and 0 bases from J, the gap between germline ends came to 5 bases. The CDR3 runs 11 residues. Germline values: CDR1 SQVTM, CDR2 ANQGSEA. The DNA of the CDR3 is TGCAGCGTTCACAACTCCTACGAGCAGTACTTC. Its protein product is CSVHNSYEQYF.

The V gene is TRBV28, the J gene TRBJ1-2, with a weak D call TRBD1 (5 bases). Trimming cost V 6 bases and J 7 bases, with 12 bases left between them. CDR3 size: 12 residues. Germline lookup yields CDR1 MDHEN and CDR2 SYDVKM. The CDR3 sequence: CASRPGFGGYTF. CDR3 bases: TGTGCCAGCAGACCAGGGTTCGGTGGCTACACCTTC.

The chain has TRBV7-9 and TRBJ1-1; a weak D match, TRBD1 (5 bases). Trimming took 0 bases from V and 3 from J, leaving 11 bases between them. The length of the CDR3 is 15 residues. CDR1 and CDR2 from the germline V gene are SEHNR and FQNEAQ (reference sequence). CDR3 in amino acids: CASSLALGQDTEAFF. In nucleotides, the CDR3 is TGTGCCAGCAGCTTAGCGTTGGGGCAGGACACTGAAGCTTTCTTT.

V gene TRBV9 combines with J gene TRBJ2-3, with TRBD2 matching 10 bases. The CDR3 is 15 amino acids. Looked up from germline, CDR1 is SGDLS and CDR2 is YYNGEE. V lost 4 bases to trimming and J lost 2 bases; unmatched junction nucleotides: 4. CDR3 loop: CASSPGTSATDTQYF. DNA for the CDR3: TGTGCCAGCAGCCCTGGGACTAGCGCCACAGATACGCAGTATTTT. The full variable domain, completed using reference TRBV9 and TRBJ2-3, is DSGVTQTPKHLITATGQRVTLRCSPRSGDLSVYWYQQSLDQGLQFLIQYYNGEERAKGNILERFSAQQFPDLHSELNLSSLELGDSALYFCASSPGTSATDTQYFGPGTRLTVL.

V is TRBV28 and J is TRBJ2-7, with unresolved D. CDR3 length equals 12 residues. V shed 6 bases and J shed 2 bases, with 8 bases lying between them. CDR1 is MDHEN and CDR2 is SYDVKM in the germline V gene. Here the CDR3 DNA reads TGTGCCAGCAGAGGTCAGGCCTACGAGCAGTACTTC. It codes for CASRGQAYEQYF.

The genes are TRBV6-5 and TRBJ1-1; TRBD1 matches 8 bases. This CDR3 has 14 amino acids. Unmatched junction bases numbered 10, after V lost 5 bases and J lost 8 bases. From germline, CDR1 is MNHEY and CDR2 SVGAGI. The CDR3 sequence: CASSDRGRLGEAFF. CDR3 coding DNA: TGTGCCAGCAGTGACAGGGGACGCTTAGGAGAAGCTTTCTTT.

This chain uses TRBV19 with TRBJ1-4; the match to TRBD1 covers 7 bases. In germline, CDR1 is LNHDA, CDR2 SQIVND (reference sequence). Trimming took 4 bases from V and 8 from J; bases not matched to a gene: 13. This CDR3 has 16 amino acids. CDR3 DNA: TGTGCCAGTAGTACTGGGACAGCTCCGGTTAGGGAAAAACTGTTTTTT. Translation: CASSTGTAPVREKLFF. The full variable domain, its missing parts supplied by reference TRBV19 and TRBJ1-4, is DGGITQSPKYLFRKEGQNVTLSCEQNLNHDAMYWYRQDPGQGLRLIYYSQIVNDFQKGDIAEGYSVSREKKESFPLTVTSAQKNPTAFYLCASSTGTAPVREKLFFGSGTQLSVL.

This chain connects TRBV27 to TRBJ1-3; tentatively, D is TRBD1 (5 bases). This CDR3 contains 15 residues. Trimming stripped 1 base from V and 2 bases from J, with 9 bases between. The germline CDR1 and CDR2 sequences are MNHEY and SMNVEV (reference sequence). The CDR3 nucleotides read TGTGCCAGCAGTTTATTCTGGGACCCTGGAAACACCATATATTTT. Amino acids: CASSLFWDPGNTIYF.